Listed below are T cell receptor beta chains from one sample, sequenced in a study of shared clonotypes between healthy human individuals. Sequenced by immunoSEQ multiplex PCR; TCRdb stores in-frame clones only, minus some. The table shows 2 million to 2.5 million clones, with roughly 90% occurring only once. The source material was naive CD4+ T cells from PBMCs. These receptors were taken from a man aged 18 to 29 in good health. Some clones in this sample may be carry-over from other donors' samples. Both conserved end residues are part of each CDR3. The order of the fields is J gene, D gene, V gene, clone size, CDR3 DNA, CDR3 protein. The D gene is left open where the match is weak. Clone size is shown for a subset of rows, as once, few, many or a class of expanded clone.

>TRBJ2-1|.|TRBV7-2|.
TGTGCCAGCAGCCCAGGGGGGTCGAGTGGGTACAATGAGCAGTTCTTC
CASSPGGSSGYNEQFF
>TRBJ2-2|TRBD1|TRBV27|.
TGTGCCAGCAGTTTCGGCAGGGGGCAGTCCGGGGAGCTGTTTTTT
CASSFGRGQSGELFF
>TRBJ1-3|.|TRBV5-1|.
TGCGCCAGCAGCCCAACAGGGCCATCCGGAAACACCATATATTTT
CASSPTGPSGNTIYF
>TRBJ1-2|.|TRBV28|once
TGTGCCAGCAGTGCCCCGGTGCCGCTCTATGGCTACACCTTC
CASSAPVPLYGYTF
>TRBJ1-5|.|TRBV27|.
TGTGCCAGCAGTTACCAGGGCGGTCAGCCCCAGCATTTT
CASSYQGGQPQHF
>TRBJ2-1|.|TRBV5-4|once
TGTGCCAGCAGCTCGGGACACCGCTCCTACAATGAGCAGTTCTTC
CASSSGHRSYNEQFF
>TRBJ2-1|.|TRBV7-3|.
TGTGCCAGCAGCTTACGGCCCGGAGGTAGCTCCTACAATGAGCAGTTCTTC
CASSLRPGGSSYNEQFF
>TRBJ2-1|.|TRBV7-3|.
TGTGCCAGCAGCCGGAATCTGGGACGGGACAATGAGCAGTTCTTC
CASSRNLGRDNEQFF
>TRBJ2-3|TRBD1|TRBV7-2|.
TGTGCCAGCAGCCGAGGACAGGGGACAGATACGCAGTATTTT
CASSRGQGTDTQYF
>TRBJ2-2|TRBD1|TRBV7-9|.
TGTGCCAGCTCCCTGACAGGGTTACACACCGGGGAGCTGTTTTTT
CASSLTGLHTGELFF
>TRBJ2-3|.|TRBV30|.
TGTGCCTGGAGTGAATGGCGGAGCACAGATACGCAGTATTTT
CAWSEWRSTDTQYF
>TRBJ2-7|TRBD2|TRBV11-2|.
TGTGCCAGCAGCTTAGCGGTAGCGGGAAGTTACGAGCAGTACTTC
CASSLAVAGSYEQYF
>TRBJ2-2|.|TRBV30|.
TGTGCCTGGAGTCCCAAAAACACCGGGGAGCTGTTTTTT
CAWSPKNTGELFF
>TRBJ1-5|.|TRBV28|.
TGTGCCAGCAGTTTACTATCCTCGAATCAGCCCCAGCATTTT
CASSLLSSNQPQHF
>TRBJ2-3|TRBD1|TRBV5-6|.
TGTGCCAGCAGCTTGCCGGGACAGGGCTCTCGGGATACGCAGTATTTT
CASSLPGQGSRDTQYF
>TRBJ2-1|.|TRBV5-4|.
TGTGCCAGCAGCTTGGGGCCCTACAATGAGCAGTTCTTC
CASSLGPYNEQFF
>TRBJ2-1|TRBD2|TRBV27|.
TGTGCCAGCAGTACAAGCGGGAGCGACTACAATGAGCAGTTCTTC
CASSTSGSDYNEQFF
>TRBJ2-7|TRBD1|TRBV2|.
TGTGCCAGCAGGAAGGGGGCTTTTGGGGACGAGCAGTACTTC
CASRKGAFGDEQYF
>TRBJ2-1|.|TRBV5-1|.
TGCGCCAGCAGCCACGGACGGCACAATGAGCAGTTCTTC
CASSHGRHNEQFF
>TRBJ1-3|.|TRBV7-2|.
TGTGCCAGCAGCTCCGTCGGTTTAGGAAACACCATATATTTT
CASSSVGLGNTIYF
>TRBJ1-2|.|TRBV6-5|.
TGTGCCAGCAGTTACTCGGGGCAGGGTCATGGCTACACCTTC
CASSYSGQGHGYTF
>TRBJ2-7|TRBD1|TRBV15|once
TGTGCCACCAGCAGAGATTTTACAGGGGGACCCTACGAGCAGTACTTC
CATSRDFTGGPYEQYF
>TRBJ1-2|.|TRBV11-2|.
TGTGCCAGCAGTTTAACCGGGTCCGCCCGGGGCTACACCTTC
CASSLTGSARGYTF
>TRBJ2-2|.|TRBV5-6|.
TGTGCCAGCAGCTTGGCAGTGAACACCGGGGAGCTGTTTTTT
CASSLAVNTGELFF
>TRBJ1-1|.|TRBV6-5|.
TGTGCCAGCAGTTACTCGCTTACAGGGATCACTGAAGCTTTCTTT
CASSYSLTGITEAFF
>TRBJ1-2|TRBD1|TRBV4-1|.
TGCGCCAGCAGCCGGGACGACAGGGGAGGTTATGGCTACACCTTC
CASSRDDRGGYGYTF
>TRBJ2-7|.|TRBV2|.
TGTGCCAGCAGTGAAAGCAGGTATGGCGTGTACTTC
CASSESRYGVYF
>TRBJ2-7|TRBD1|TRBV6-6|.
TGTGCCAGCAGTCGGGACAGGGTAGTAGAGCAGTACTTC
CASSRDRVVEQYF
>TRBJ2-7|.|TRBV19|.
TGTGCCAGTAGTATGGGGCTTCTTGACGAGCAGTACTTC
CASSMGLLDEQYF
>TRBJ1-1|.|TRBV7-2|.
TGTGCCAGCAGCTTCATGAGGGGGGAAGCTTTCTTT
CASSFMRGEAFF
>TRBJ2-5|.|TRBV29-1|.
TGCAGCGTTGGACCCCTTTTCCAAGAGACCCAGTACTTC
CSVGPLFQETQYF
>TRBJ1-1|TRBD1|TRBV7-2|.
TGTGCCAGCAGCGGATGGACAGGGAACACTGAAGCTTTCTTT
CASSGWTGNTEAFF
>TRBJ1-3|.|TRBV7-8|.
TGTGCCAGCAGCCTCATTTGGGCCCCTGGAAACACCATATATTTT
CASSLIWAPGNTIYF
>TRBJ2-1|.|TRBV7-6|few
TGTGCCAGCAGCTTACCACACTACGACAATGAGCAGTTCTTC
CASSLPHYDNEQFF
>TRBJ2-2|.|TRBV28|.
TGTGCCAGCGGGGGCGGGGGTACCGGGGAGCTGTTTTTT
CASGGGGTGELFF
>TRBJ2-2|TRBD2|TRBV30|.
TGTGCCTGGAGTCGACTAGCGGGAGCGAACACCGGGGAGCTGTTTTTT
CAWSRLAGANTGELFF
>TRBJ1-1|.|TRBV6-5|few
TGTGCCAGCAGTCTTCGACAGAACACTGAAGCTTTCTTT
CASSLRQNTEAFF
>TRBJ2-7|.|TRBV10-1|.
TGCGCCAGCAGTGCCAGGGCGGACTCCGAGCAGTACTTC
CASSARADSEQYF
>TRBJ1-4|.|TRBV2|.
TGTGCCAGCAGTGAAATCGTGGGGCAGAATGAAAAACTGTTTTTT
CASSEIVGQNEKLFF
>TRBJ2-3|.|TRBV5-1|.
TGCGCCAGCAGCTCTACGCCCACTAGCACAGATACGCAGTATTTT
CASSSTPTSTDTQYF
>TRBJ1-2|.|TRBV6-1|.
TGTGCCAGCAGTGAAGCGTTAGTGGGGGTCTATGGCTACACCTTC
CASSEALVGVYGYTF
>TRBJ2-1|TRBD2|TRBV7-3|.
TGTGCCAGCAGCTTAAGCTTCGCCGGGACTAGCGGGAGTCATGAGCAGTTCTTC
CASSLSFAGTSGSHEQFF
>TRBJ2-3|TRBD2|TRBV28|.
TGTGCCAGCAGGAATAGCGGGAGCACAGATACGCAGTATTTT
CASRNSGSTDTQYF
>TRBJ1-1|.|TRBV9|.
TGTGCCAGCAGCTCACAACAGGGTGGGATCAGTGAAGCTTTCTTT
CASSSQQGGISEAFF
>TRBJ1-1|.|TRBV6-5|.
TGTGCCAGCAGTTACTGGGCCGAGGGGACTGAAGCTTTCTTT
CASSYWAEGTEAFF
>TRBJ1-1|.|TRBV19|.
TGTGCCAGTAGTATCCGGTGGCTGAACACTGAAGCTTTCTTT
CASSIRWLNTEAFF
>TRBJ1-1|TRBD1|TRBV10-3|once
TGTGCCATCAAAACACAGGGGACGGACACTGAAGCTTTCTTT
CAIKTQGTDTEAFF
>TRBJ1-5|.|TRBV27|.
TGTGCCAGCAGGGAGGCCGGGGTGCGTGGTCAGCCCCAGCATTTT
CASREAGVRGQPQHF
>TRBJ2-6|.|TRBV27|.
TGTGCCAGCAGGCAGGGTCCCAGTGTGGGGGGGGCCAACGTCCTGACTTTC
CASRQGPSVGGANVLTF